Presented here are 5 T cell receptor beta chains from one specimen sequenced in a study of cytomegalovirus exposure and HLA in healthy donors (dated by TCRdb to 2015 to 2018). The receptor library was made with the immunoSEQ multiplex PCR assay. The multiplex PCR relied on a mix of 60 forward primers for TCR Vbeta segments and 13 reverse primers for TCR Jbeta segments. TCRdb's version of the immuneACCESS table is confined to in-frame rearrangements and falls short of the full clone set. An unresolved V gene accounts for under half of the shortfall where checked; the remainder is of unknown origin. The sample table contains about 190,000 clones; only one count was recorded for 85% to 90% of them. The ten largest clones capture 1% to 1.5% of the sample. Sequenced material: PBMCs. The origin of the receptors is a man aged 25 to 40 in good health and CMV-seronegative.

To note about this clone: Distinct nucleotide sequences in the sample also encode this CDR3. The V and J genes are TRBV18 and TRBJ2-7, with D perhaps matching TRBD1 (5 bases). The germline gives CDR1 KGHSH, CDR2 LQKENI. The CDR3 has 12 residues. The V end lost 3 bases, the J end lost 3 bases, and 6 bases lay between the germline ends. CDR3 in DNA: TGTGCCAGCTCACCCACAGGCTACGAGCAGTACTTC. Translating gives CASSPTGYEQYF. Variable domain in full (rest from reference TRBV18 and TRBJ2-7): NAGVMQNPRHLVRRRGQEARLRCSPMKGHSHVYWYRQLPEEGLKFMVYLQKENIIDESGMPKERFSAEFPKEGPSILRIQQVVRGDSAAYFCASSPTGYEQYFGPGTRLTVT.

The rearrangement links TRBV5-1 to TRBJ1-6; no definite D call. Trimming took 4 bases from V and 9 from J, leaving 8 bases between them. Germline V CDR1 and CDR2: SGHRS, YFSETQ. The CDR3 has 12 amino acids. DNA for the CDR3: TGCGCCAGCAGCCTGGCGTCTTCACCCCTCCACTTT. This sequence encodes CASSLASSPLHF. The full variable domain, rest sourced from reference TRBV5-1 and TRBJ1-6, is KAGVTQTPRYLIKTRGQQVTLSCSPISGHRSVSWYQQTPGQGLQFLFEYFSETQRNKGNFPGRFSGRQFSNSRSEMNVSTLELGDSALYLCASSLASSPLHFGNGTRLTVT.

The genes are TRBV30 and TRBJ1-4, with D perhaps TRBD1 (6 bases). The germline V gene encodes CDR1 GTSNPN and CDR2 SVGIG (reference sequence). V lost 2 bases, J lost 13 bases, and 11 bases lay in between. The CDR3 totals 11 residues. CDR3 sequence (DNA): TGTGCCTGGAGTAGACAGGACGTACTGTTTTTT. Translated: CAWSRQDVLFF.

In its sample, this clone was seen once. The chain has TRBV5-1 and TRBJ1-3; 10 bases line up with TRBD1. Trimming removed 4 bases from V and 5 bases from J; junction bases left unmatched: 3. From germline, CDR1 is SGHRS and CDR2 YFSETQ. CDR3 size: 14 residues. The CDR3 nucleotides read TGCGCCAGCAGCACGGGACAGGGGAGAAACACCATATATTTT. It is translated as CASSTGQGRNTIYF.

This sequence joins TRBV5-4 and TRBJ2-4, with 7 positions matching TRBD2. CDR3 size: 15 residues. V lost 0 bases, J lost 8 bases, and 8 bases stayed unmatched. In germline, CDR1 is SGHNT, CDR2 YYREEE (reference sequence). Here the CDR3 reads CASSLGTRSSDIQYF. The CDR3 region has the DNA TGTGCCAGCAGCTTGGGGACTAGGTCAAGTGACATTCAGTACTTC.